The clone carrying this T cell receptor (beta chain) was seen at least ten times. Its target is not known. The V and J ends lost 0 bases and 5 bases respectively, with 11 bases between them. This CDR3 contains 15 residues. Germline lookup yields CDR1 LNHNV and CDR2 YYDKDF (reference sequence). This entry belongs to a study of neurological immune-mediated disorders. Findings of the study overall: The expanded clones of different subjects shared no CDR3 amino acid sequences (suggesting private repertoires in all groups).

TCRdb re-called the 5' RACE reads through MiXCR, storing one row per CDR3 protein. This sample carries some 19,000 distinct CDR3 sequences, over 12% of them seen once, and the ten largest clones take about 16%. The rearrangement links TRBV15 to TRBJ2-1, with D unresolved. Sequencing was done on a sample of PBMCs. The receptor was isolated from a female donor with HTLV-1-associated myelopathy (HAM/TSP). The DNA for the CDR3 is TGTGCCACCAGCAGAGATCGAGACGGAAACAATGAGCAGTTCTTC. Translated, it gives CATSRDRDGNNEQFF.